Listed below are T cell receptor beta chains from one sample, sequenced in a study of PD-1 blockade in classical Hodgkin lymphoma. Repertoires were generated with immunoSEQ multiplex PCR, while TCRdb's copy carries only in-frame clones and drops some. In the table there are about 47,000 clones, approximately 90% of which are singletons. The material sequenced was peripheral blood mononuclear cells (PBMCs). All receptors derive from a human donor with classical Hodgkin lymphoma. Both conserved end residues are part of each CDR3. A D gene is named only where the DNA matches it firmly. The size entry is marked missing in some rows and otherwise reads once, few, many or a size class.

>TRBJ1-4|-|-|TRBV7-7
CASSLGTGSNEKLFF
TGTGCCAGCAGCTTAGGGACGGGCAGTAATGAAAAACTGTTTTTT
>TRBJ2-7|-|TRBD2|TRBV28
CASSRGIAGAVSLYEQYF
TGTGCCAGCAGTCGCGGAATAGCGGGAGCTGTCTCACTCTACGAGCAGTACTTC
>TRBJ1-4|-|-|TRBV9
CASSPSGRGPYEKLFF
TGTGCCAGCAGCCCCTCTGGACGTGGGCCTTATGAAAAACTGTTTTTT
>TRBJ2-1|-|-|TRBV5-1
CASSPRELPGGQFF
TGCGCCAGCAGCCCTCGGGAGCTCCCGGGCGGGCAGTTCTTC
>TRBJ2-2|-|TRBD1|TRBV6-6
CASSYSGDRGHGELFF
TGTGCCAGCAGTTACTCCGGGGACAGGGGGCACGGGGAGCTGTTTTTT
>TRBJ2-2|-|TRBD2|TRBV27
CASSPGLTHTGELFF
TGTGCCAGCAGTCCGGGACTAACCCACACCGGGGAGCTGTTTTTT
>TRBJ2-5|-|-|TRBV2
CASSAGQETQYF
TGTGCCAGCAGTGCAGGGCAAGAGACCCAGTACTTC
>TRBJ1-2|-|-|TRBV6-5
CASRRAHSNYGYTF
TGTGCCAGCAGAAGAGCACACTCTAACTATGGCTACACCTTC
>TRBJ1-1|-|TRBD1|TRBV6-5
CASKTGGLNTEAFF
TGTGCCAGCAAGACAGGGGGATTGAACACTGAAGCTTTCTTT
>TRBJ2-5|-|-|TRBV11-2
CASSLGGSGVNF
TGTGCCAGCAGCTTAGGGGGTAGCGGAGTTAACTTC
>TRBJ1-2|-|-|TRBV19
CASSISGLNYGYTF
TGTGCCAGTAGTATTTCCGGGCTAAACTATGGCTACACCTTC
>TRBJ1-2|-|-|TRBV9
CASSPVGVHYGYTF
TGTGCCAGCAGCCCCGTGGGAGTCCACTATGGCTACACCTTC
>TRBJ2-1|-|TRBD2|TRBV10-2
CASSDGGGPYNEQFF
TGCGCCAGCAGTGATGGGGGAGGGCCGTACAATGAGCAGTTCTTC
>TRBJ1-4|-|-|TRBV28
CASSPLLQQVEKLFF
TGTGCCAGCTCCCCTTTGTTGCAGCAGGTGGAAAAACTGTTTTTT
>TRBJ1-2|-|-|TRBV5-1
CASSLDTGKYGYTF
TGCGCCAGCAGCTTGGATACAGGGAAGTATGGCTACACCTTC
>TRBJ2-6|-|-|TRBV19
CASIPRGKGANVLTF
TGTGCCAGTATCCCTCGCGGGAAGGGGGCCAACGTCCTGACTTTC
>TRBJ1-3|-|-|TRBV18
CASSPFTPFGNTIYF
TGTGCCAGCTCACCTTTCACACCATTTGGAAACACCATATATTTT
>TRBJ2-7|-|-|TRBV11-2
CASRFGLFRYEQYF
TGTGCCAGCAGATTTGGACTATTCCGTTACGAGCAGTACTTC
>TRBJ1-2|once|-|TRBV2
CACVLGAYDGYTF
TGTGCCTGTGTCCTGGGGGCATACGATGGCTACACCTTC
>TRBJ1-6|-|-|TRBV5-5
CASSLSVMEYNSPLHF
TGTGCCAGCAGCTTGTCGGTAATGGAATATAATTCACCCCTCCACTTT
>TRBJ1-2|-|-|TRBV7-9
CASSSSGGVAGYTF
TGTGCCAGCAGCTCCTCTGGGGGGGTTGCTGGCTACACCTTC
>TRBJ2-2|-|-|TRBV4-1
CASSQEPAVTGELFF
TGCGCCAGCAGCCAAGAACCAGCGGTCACCGGGGAGCTGTTTTTT
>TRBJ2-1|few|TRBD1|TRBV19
CASKGQGGNEQFF
TGTGCCAGTAAGGGACAGGGGGGCAATGAGCAGTTCTTC
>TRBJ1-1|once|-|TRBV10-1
CASSGALNTEAFF
TGCGCCAGCAGTGGGGCCCTAAACACTGAAGCTTTCTTT
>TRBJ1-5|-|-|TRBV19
CASSIKGNQPQHF
TGTGCCAGTAGTATAAAAGGTAATCAGCCCCAGCATTTT
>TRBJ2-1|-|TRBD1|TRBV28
CASSLAGTGKDNEQFF
TGTGCCAGCAGTTTGGCCGGGACAGGCAAGGACAATGAGCAGTTCTTC
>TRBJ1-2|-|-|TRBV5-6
CASSSLVPGYGYTF
TGTGCCAGCAGCTCGCTCGTGCCGGGCTATGGCTACACCTTC
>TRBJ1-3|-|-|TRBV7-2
CASSLVGTANSGNTIYF
TGTGCCAGCAGCTTAGTAGGGACCGCCAACTCTGGAAACACCATATATTTT
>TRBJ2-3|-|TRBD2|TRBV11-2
CASSPGLAGGTDTQYF
TGTGCCAGCAGCCCGGGACTAGCGGGAGGCACAGATACGCAGTATTTT
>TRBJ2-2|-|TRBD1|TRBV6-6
CASRPTGSGTGELFF
TGTGCCAGCCGGCCGACAGGGTCGGGCACCGGGGAGCTGTTTTTT
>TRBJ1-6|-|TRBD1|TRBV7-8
CASSARDRGNSPLHF
TGTGCCAGCAGCGCGCGGGACAGGGGAAATTCACCCCTCCACTTT
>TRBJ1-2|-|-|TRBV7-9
CASSRPAGNYGYTF
TGTGCCAGCAGCCGTCCCGCCGGGAACTATGGCTACACCTTC
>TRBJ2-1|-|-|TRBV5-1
CASNLNLGRSSYNEQFF
TGCGCCAGCAACCTCAACCTGGGACGATCCTCCTACAATGAGCAGTTCTTC
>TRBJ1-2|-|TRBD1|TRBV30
CAWSSRGPDGYTF
TGTGCCTGGAGTTCCAGGGGGCCCGATGGCTACACCTTC
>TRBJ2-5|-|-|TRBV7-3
CASSFGQQETQYF
TGTGCCAGCAGCTTTGGACAGCAAGAGACCCAGTACTTC
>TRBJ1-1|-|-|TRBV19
CASSIVPGRTTEAFF
TGTGCCAGTAGTATAGTTCCGGGGAGGACGACTGAAGCTTTCTTT
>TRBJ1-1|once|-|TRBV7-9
CASSALPGSENTEAFF
TGTGCCAGCAGCGCATTGCCAGGGTCCGAGAACACTGAAGCTTTCTTT
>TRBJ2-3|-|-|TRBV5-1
CASSLRGRGLSYLTDTQYF
TGCGCCAGCAGCTTGCGGGGGCGAGGTTTATCTTACCTCACAGATACGCAGTATTTT
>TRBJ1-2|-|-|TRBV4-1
CASSPGWGEGSYGYTF
TGCGCCAGCAGCCCGGGATGGGGGGAGGGGAGCTATGGCTACACCTTC
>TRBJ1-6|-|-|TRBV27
CASSLFGRGGSPLHF
TGTGCCAGCAGTTTATTCGGCAGGGGAGGTTCACCCCTCCACTTT
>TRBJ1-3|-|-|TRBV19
CASRGRRSSGNTIYF
TGTGCCAGCCGAGGACGGCGTAGCTCTGGAAACACCATATATTTT
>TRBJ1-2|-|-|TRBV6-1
CASGTMGGGYGYTF
TGTGCCAGCGGTACCATGGGGGGCGGCTATGGCTACACCTTC
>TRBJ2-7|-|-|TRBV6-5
CASRRVRGEQYF
TGTGCCAGCAGGCGTGTTAGAGGCGAGCAGTACTTC
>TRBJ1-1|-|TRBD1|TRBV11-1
CASSSQTGGDEAFF
TGTGCCAGCAGCTCCCAGACAGGGGGTGATGAAGCTTTCTTT
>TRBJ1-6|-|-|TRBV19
CASSIFQQLKGSPLHF
TGTGCCAGTAGTATCTTCCAGCAGCTGAAGGGTTCACCCCTCCACTTT
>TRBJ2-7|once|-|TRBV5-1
CASSLRGSYEQYF
TGCGCCAGCAGCTTAAGGGGATCCTACGAGCAGTACTTC
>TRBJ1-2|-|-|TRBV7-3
CASSPTGTPEEGYTF
TGTGCCAGCAGCCCTACCGGGACACCGGAGGAGGGCTACACCTTC
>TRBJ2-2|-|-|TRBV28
CASSLWSGITGELFF
TGTGCCAGCAGTTTATGGTCGGGGATTACCGGGGAGCTGTTTTTT
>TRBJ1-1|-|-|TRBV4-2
CASSQLGDTEAFF
TGTGCCAGCAGCCAGCTAGGGGACACTGAAGCTTTCTTT